The 20 T cell receptor beta chains presented below share a single source sample, sequenced in a study of radiotherapy plus CTLA-4 blockade in lung cancer. Libraries were prepared by immunoSEQ multiplex PCR; TCRdb keeps only in-frame clonotypes and omits some of them. The table includes about 45,000 clones, approximately 62% detected once. Here the sequenced sample was peripheral blood, taken from a patient treated with radiotherapy plus ipilimumab. These receptors were collected from a human donor with non-small cell lung cancer who had a partial response to radiotherapy plus ipilimumab.

This clone was seen only once. This chain connects TRBV2 to TRBJ2-1; 7 nucleotides match TRBD2. The germline V gene encodes CDR1 SNHLY and CDR2 FYNNEI. V lost 8 bases, J lost 9 bases, and 10 bases stayed unmatched. The CDR3 totals 13 residues. As DNA, the CDR3 is TGTGCCAGCTGTAGTGATTGGGGGGGTGAGCAGTTCTTC. Its protein product is CASCSDWGGEQFF.

The chain carries TRBV6-6 and TRBJ1-5; no clear D. This CDR3 is built from 11 residues. Germline values: CDR1 MNHNY, CDR2 SVGAGI (reference sequence). Trimming took off 6 bases at V and 9 bases at J, with 9 bases between the two ends. The DNA of the CDR3 is TGTGCCAGCAGCCCCTCCGGGCCCCAGCATTTT. It codes for CASSPSGPQHF.

This rearrangement joins TRBV5-1 to TRBJ1-2; TRBD1 might be the D (6 bases). Germline values: CDR1 SGHRS, CDR2 YFSETQ. The ends were cut back, 2 bases at V and 4 bases at J, with 18 bases in the middle. This CDR3 spans 16 amino acids. CDR3 sequence (DNA): TGCGCCAGCAGCTTTCCCCAACAGGGCCCTGCCTATGGCTACACCTTC. Its translation is CASSFPQQGPAYGYTF.

The chain has TRBV7-6 and TRBJ2-2; D gene uncertain. CDR1 is SGHVS, CDR2 FNYEAQ, per germline. The V end lost 1 base, the J end lost 8 bases, and 17 bases lay between the germline ends. CDR3 length: 16 residues. The CDR3 region has the DNA TGTGCCAGCAGCTTAGTATTTGTGGAAGAGGAGGGGGAGCTGTTTTTT. Translated: CASSLVFVEEEGELFF.

The chain combines TRBV25-1 with TRBJ2-4, with D tentatively TRBD2 (6 bases). The CDR3 extends over 15 amino acids. CDR1 MGHDK and CDR2 SYGVNS come from the germline V gene. V lost 1 base and J 0 bases, leaving 7 bases between the germline ends. CDR3 residues: CASSESGLAKNIQYF. The CDR3 coding sequence is TGTGCCAGCAGTGAATCGGGACTAGCCAAAAACATTCAGTACTTC.

The rearrangement links TRBV4-1 to TRBJ1-2, with D possibly being TRBD1 (6 bases). Trimming took off 0 bases at V and 4 bases at J, with 12 bases between the two ends. CDR1 and CDR2 (germline): MGHRA, YSYEKL. CDR3 length: 15 amino acids. CDR3 residues: CASSQDPDRLYGYTF. Written as DNA, the CDR3 is TGCGCCAGCAGCCAAGATCCCGACAGGCTCTATGGCTACACCTTC.

V is TRBV7-2 and J is TRBJ1-4; 8 nucleotides line up with TRBD1. CDR3 size: 13 residues. The ends lost 5 bases at V and 10 bases at J; junction bases unmatched: 6. Germline V gives CDR1 SGHTA, CDR2 FQGNSA. The CDR3 is CASSLDRAGKLFF. DNA for the CDR3: TGTGCCAGCAGCCTGGACAGGGCCGGAAAACTGTTTTTT.

This clone was counted between two and nine times. The V call is TRBV19, the J call TRBJ1-1; D is perhaps TRBD1 (5 bases). The length of the CDR3 is 15 residues. Per the germline V gene, CDR1 is LNHDA and CDR2 is SQIVND (reference sequence). V was trimmed by 3 bases and J by 4 bases, leaving 15 bases between them. The CDR3 loop reads CASSIVGQGPTEAFF. The CDR3 nucleotides read TGTGCCAGTAGTATTGTGGGGCAAGGGCCCACTGAAGCTTTCTTT.

This chain links TRBV28 with TRBJ1-2, with 11 bases that match TRBD1. Per germline, CDR1 MDHEN and CDR2 SYDVKM. The CDR3 is 14 amino acids. V shed 0 bases, J shed 6 bases, and the junction held 0 bases outside the gene matches. The CDR3 region is CASSLWDRGHGYTF. In DNA, the CDR3 is TGTGCCAGCAGTTTATGGGACAGGGGGCATGGCTACACCTTC.

This clone has just a few counts. This sequence joins TRBV11-2 and TRBJ2-4, with a possible D match to TRBD1 (6 bases). In germline, CDR1 is SGHAT, CDR2 FQNNGV. This CDR3 has 14 residues. The V end lost 1 base, the J end lost 8 bases, and 12 bases lay between the germline ends. The CDR3 region is CASSLARGYDIQYF. As DNA, the CDR3 is TGTGCCAGCAGCTTAGCCAGGGGTTATGACATTCAGTACTTC.

This clone was counted a few times. Because the CDR3's place on the DNA is in doubt, the DNA is left out and the CDR3 is given as listed by TCRdb. This CDR3 reads CASSLGTSTSVLIDGYTF. This chain connects TRBV7-2 to TRBJ1-2. Including both end residues, the CDR3 is 18 amino acids long. Germline V lookup: CDR1 SGHTA, CDR2 FQGNSA.

In this sample, this clone turned up once. The rearrangement links TRBV19 to TRBJ2-5; a weak D match, TRBD2 (6 bases). Per germline, CDR1 LNHDA and CDR2 SQIVND (reference sequence). V lost 3 bases and J 4 bases, leaving 12 bases between the germline ends. The CDR3 runs 14 residues. The CDR3 sequence is CASSIGGSPETQYF. CDR3 coding DNA: TGTGCCAGTAGTATTGGGGGGTCACCAGAGACCCAGTACTTC.

The chain couples TRBV9 to TRBJ2-1, with D perhaps TRBD2 (5 bases). CDR3 length equals 16 residues. Looked up from germline, CDR1 is SGDLS and CDR2 is YYNGEE. Trimming took 0 bases from V and 2 from J, leaving 12 bases between them. The CDR3 loop reads CASSVGAEVAYNEQFF. The CDR3 DNA sequence: TGTGCCAGCAGCGTAGGAGCGGAAGTTGCCTACAATGAGCAGTTCTTC.

The CDR3 region has the DNA TGTGCCAGCAGACCGGGACTAGCGGGAGTTTCGCAGTACTTC. Its protein product is CASRPGLAGVSQYF. The chain employs TRBV28 and TRBJ2-7, with 14 bases that match TRBD2. Unmatched junction bases numbered 7, after V lost 6 bases and J lost 9 bases. Germline assignment: CDR1 MDHEN and CDR2 SYDVKM. This CDR3 is 14 amino acids long.

The J gene is TRBJ2-7, the V gene TRBV4-3, with 8 nucleotides matching TRBD1. Germline CDR1 reads LGHNA; CDR2 reads YSLEER. The CDR3 is made up of 15 amino acids. The junction had 11 bases not matched to a gene; V was cut back by 4 bases and J by 6 bases. For the CDR3, the DNA is TGCGCCAGCAGCCCAGGACAGGGTCTTTTATCCGAGCAGTACTTC. Translating it yields CASSPGQGLLSEQYF.

The V gene is TRBV30, the J gene TRBJ2-3, with D unresolved. Germline V gene data show CDR1 as GTSNPN and CDR2 as SVGIG (reference sequence). V lost 3 bases to trimming and J lost 1 base, with 14 bases between them. This CDR3 is built from 15 residues. CDR3 nucleotides: TGTGCCTGGAGAGCTGCTTACTCTGGCACAGATACGCAGTATTTT. Amino acid sequence: CAWRAAYSGTDTQYF.

The genes are TRBV9 and TRBJ2-7, with D possibly being TRBD2 (6 bases). The CDR3 sequence is 16 residues long. The germline gives CDR1 SGDLS, CDR2 YYNGEE. V was trimmed by 1 base and J by 3 bases, leaving 17 bases between them. The CDR3 loop is CASSVFSGDGVYEQYF. In nucleotides, the CDR3 is TGTGCCAGCAGCGTATTTAGCGGAGATGGGGTCTACGAGCAGTACTTC. Full variable domain (remainder filled in from reference TRBV9 and TRBJ2-7): DSGVTQTPKHLITATGQRVTLRCSPRSGDLSVYWYQQSLDQGLQFLIQYYNGEERAKGNILERFSAQQFPDLHSELNLSSLELGDSALYFCASSVFSGDGVYEQYFGPGTRLTVT.

The chain uses TRBV6-6 and TRBJ2-2; D not resolved. The CDR3 runs to 12 residues. Germline CDR1 is MNHNY and CDR2 is SVGAGI (reference sequence). Trimming removed 8 bases from V and 7 bases from J, with 11 bases in between. The CDR3 protein is CASVLASGELFF. Written as DNA, the CDR3 is TGTGCCAGCGTGCTCGCGAGCGGGGAGCTGTTTTTT.

The gene calls are TRBV9 and TRBJ1-1; 7 bases are a match to TRBD1. Trimming took 0 bases from V and 1 from J; bases not matched to a gene: 3. Germline V CDR1 and CDR2: SGDLS, YYNGEE. This CDR3 has 15 residues. CDR3 sequence reads: CASSVARGSNTEAFF. In DNA form, the CDR3 reads TGTGCCAGCAGCGTAGCCAGGGGGTCGAACACTGAAGCTTTCTTT.

V usage is TRBV4-2 and J usage is TRBJ2-7, with a possible D match to TRBD1 (5 bases). The CDR3 spans 16 residues. V was trimmed by 3 bases and J by 5 bases, leaving 20 bases between them. The germline gives CDR1 LGHNA, CDR2 YNFKEQ. The chain's CDR3 is CASSQNPHRMGDEQYF. The CDR3 nucleotides read TGTGCCAGCAGCCAGAACCCCCACAGGATGGGCGACGAGCAGTACTTC.